Reported below is one T cell receptor (beta chain). What it binds is unknown. Sequenced by immunoSEQ multiplex PCR; TCRdb stores in-frame clones only, minus some. This table has 150,000 to 200,000 clones, 80% to 95% appearing once. This sample is drawn from a study of T cell responses to AZD1222 COVID-19 vaccine. Study results and limitations: The donor cohort was predominantly white British with a female majority, and clonal diversity may have been underestimated. After two AZD1222 doses, spike-specific TCR breadth and depth rose versus day 0.

Germline V gene lookup returns CDR1 SGHTA and CDR2 FQGNSA. V was cut by 7 bases and J by 4 bases, with 16 bases left in between. The CDR3 runs to 14 residues. This receptor was taken from an adult in good health. The chain recombines TRBV7-2 with TRBJ1-2, with D hard to call. Sequenced material: peripheral blood, taken on day 0 of AZD1222 vaccination. CDR3 DNA: TGTGCCAGCACCCAATCGACCGGCCGCTATGGCTACACCTTC. Its translation: CASTQSTGRYGYTF.